A selection of T cell receptor beta chains follows, all from one sample in a study of shared clonotypes between healthy human individuals. Method: immunoSEQ multiplex PCR; TCRdb's copy keeps in-frame clones and lacks some. Of roughly 1 million clones in the sample, approximately 70% were seen once. Specimen: memory CD4+ T cells sorted from blood. The receptors come from a man in his late teens or twenties in good health. The CDR3 runs from the conserved cysteine through the conserved F or W. Each record gives: D gene, J gene, V gene, clone size, CDR3 protein, CDR3 DNA. The D gene is left open where the match is weak. The size of a clone is reported for some rows only, either as once, few or many, or as a class for expanded clones.

d_call: .; j_call: TRBJ2-7; v_call: TRBV5-1; clone_size: few; cdr3_aa: CASSLSWGDTYEQYF; cdr3_nt: TGCGCCAGCAGCTTGTCGTGGGGGGACACCTACGAGCAGTACTTC
d_call: .; j_call: TRBJ2-7; v_call: TRBV6-5; clone_size: once; cdr3_aa: CASSRTALTPYEQYF; cdr3_nt: TGTGCCAGCAGTCGAACGGCCCTAACCCCCTACGAGCAGTACTTC
d_call: .; j_call: TRBJ1-1; v_call: TRBV6-5; clone_size: .; cdr3_aa: CASSYSRTENTEAFF; cdr3_nt: TGTGCCAGCAGTTACTCGAGGACAGAGAACACTGAAGCTTTCTTT
d_call: TRBD1; j_call: TRBJ1-1; v_call: TRBV28; clone_size: many; cdr3_aa: CASILNRGGNTEAFF; cdr3_nt: TGTGCCAGCATCCTGAACAGGGGTGGGAACACTGAAGCTTTCTTT
d_call: .; j_call: TRBJ2-2; v_call: TRBV18; clone_size: .; cdr3_aa: CASSPGTTPELFF; cdr3_nt: TGTGCCAGCTCACCCGGGACGACCCCAGAGCTGTTTTTT
d_call: .; j_call: TRBJ1-2; v_call: TRBV5-4; clone_size: .; cdr3_aa: CASSFGRGSYGYTF; cdr3_nt: TGTGCCAGCAGCTTTGGTCGAGGGAGCTATGGCTACACCTTC
d_call: TRBD2; j_call: TRBJ2-3; v_call: TRBV10-1; clone_size: once; cdr3_aa: CASTGLAGGTSDTQYF; cdr3_nt: TGCGCCAGCACGGGACTAGCGGGAGGAACCTCAGATACGCAGTATTTT
d_call: TRBD2; j_call: TRBJ2-5; v_call: TRBV2; clone_size: .; cdr3_aa: CASSGGLALETQYF; cdr3_nt: TGTGCCAGCAGTGGGGGACTAGCCCTCGAGACCCAGTACTTC
d_call: .; j_call: TRBJ1-4; v_call: TRBV7-2; clone_size: .; cdr3_aa: CASSLEQGANEKLFF; cdr3_nt: TGTGCCAGCAGCTTAGAACAGGGTGCTAATGAAAAACTGTTTTTT
d_call: TRBD1; j_call: TRBJ2-3; v_call: TRBV10-3; clone_size: .; cdr3_aa: CAIRQQGWGSTDTQYF; cdr3_nt: TGTGCCATCAGGCAACAGGGGTGGGGGAGCACAGATACGCAGTATTTT
d_call: .; j_call: TRBJ2-3; v_call: TRBV7-2; clone_size: .; cdr3_aa: CASSPLNALLGAQYF; cdr3_nt: TGTGCCAGCAGCCCCTTGAATGCCCTGCTGGGAGCGCAGTATTTT
d_call: .; j_call: TRBJ1-3; v_call: TRBV30; clone_size: few; cdr3_aa: CACNKETHSGNTIYF; cdr3_nt: TGTGCCTGTAATAAGGAGACCCACTCTGGAAACACCATATATTTT
d_call: .; j_call: TRBJ1-1; v_call: TRBV11-1; clone_size: many; cdr3_aa: CASSLDRQRNTEAFF; cdr3_nt: TGTGCCAGCAGCCTGGACAGACAGCGGAACACTGAAGCTTTCTTT
d_call: .; j_call: TRBJ2-7; v_call: TRBV7-6; clone_size: .; cdr3_aa: CASSLVGGLGEQYF; cdr3_nt: TGTGCCAGCAGCTTAGTCGGCGGGTTGGGCGAGCAGTACTTC
d_call: .; j_call: TRBJ1-2; v_call: TRBV5-1; clone_size: .; cdr3_aa: CASSLEPLGGYTF; cdr3_nt: TGCGCCAGCAGCTTGGAGCCCCTCGGTGGCTACACCTTC
d_call: TRBD1; j_call: TRBJ1-5; v_call: TRBV6-1; clone_size: .; cdr3_aa: CASSEATGGVGTGYF; cdr3_nt: TGTGCCAGCAGTGAAGCGACAGGAGGTGTGGGGACAGGGTATTTT
d_call: .; j_call: TRBJ1-2; v_call: TRBV5-6; clone_size: .; cdr3_aa: CASRKYWDTLLYGYTF; cdr3_nt: TGTGCCAGCAGAAAATATTGGGACACCTTACTTTATGGCTACACCTTC
d_call: .; j_call: TRBJ1-1; v_call: TRBV29-1; clone_size: .; cdr3_aa: CSVAGQINTEAFF; cdr3_nt: TGCAGCGTTGCGGGGCAGATAAACACTGAAGCTTTCTTT
d_call: .; j_call: TRBJ1-4; v_call: TRBV7-9; clone_size: .; cdr3_aa: CASSTRQAHEKLFF; cdr3_nt: TGTGCCAGCAGCACCCGCCAGGCCCATGAAAAACTGTTTTTT
d_call: .; j_call: TRBJ2-3; v_call: TRBV2; clone_size: .; cdr3_aa: CASSFRRGTDTQYF; cdr3_nt: TGTGCCAGCAGTTTCCGGAGAGGGACAGATACGCAGTATTTT
d_call: .; j_call: TRBJ1-3; v_call: TRBV29-1; clone_size: few; cdr3_aa: CSAGTKGNTIYF; cdr3_nt: TGCAGCGCCGGGACGAAAGGAAACACCATATATTTT
d_call: .; j_call: TRBJ1-1; v_call: TRBV18; clone_size: .; cdr3_aa: CASSPATVGMNTEAFF; cdr3_nt: TGTGCCAGCTCACCAGCGACGGTGGGAATGAACACTGAAGCTTTCTTT
d_call: TRBD1; j_call: TRBJ1-5; v_call: TRBV28; clone_size: few; cdr3_aa: CASRRQGRQPQHF; cdr3_nt: TGTGCCAGCAGGCGACAGGGACGGCAGCCCCAGCATTTT
d_call: .; j_call: TRBJ1-4; v_call: TRBV6-6; clone_size: once; cdr3_aa: CASRQNRAGNEKLFF; cdr3_nt: TGTGCCAGCAGGCAAAACAGGGCGGGGAATGAAAAACTGTTTTTT
d_call: .; j_call: TRBJ2-5; v_call: TRBV5-4; clone_size: .; cdr3_aa: CASSPGGRLGETQYF; cdr3_nt: TGTGCCAGCAGCCCCGGGGGGCGGCTTGGGGAGACCCAGTACTTC
d_call: .; j_call: TRBJ2-2; v_call: TRBV7-6; clone_size: .; cdr3_aa: CASSSGVANTGELFF; cdr3_nt: TGTGCCAGCAGCTCAGGGGTAGCGAACACCGGGGAGCTGTTTTTT
d_call: .; j_call: TRBJ1-1; v_call: TRBV4-2; clone_size: .; cdr3_aa: CASSQEIGRDAEAFF; cdr3_nt: TGTGCCAGCAGCCAAGAGATCGGAAGAGACGCTGAAGCTTTCTTT
d_call: .; j_call: TRBJ2-5; v_call: TRBV2; clone_size: .; cdr3_aa: CASSEVPQTQYF; cdr3_nt: TGTGCCAGCAGTGAAGTCCCCCAGACCCAGTACTTC
d_call: TRBD1; j_call: TRBJ2-7; v_call: TRBV7-6; clone_size: .; cdr3_aa: CASSFDRGYEQYF; cdr3_nt: TGTGCCAGCAGCTTCGACAGGGGCTACGAGCAGTACTTC
d_call: TRBD1; j_call: TRBJ1-2; v_call: TRBV7-2; clone_size: .; cdr3_aa: CASSRDSYGYTF; cdr3_nt: TGTGCCAGCAGCCGGGACAGCTATGGCTACACCTTC
d_call: TRBD1; j_call: TRBJ2-5; v_call: TRBV6-1; clone_size: few; cdr3_aa: CASRVGQGFPTQYF; cdr3_nt: TGTGCCAGCAGGGTCGGACAGGGGTTTCCGACCCAGTACTTC
d_call: .; j_call: TRBJ1-4; v_call: TRBV6-1; clone_size: once; cdr3_aa: CASSESLAVATNEKLFF; cdr3_nt: TGTGCCAGCAGTGAAAGCCTGGCAGTTGCAACTAATGAAAAACTGTTTTTT